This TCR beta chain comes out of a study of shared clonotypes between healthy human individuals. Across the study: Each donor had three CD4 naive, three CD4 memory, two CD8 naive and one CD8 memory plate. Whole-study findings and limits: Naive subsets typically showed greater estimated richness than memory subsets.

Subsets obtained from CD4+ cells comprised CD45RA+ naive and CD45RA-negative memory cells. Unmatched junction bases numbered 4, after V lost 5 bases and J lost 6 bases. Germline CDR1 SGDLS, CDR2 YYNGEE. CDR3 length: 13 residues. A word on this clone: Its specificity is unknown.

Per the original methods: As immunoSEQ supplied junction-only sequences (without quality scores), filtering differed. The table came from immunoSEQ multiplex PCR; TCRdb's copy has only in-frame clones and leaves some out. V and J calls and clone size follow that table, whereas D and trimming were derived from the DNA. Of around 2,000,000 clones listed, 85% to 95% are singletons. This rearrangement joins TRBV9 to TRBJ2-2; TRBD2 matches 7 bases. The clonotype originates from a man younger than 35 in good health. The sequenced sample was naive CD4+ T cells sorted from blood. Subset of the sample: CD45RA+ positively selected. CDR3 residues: CASRTSIAGELFF. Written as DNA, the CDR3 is TGTGCCAGCAGGACTAGCATCGCCGGGGAGCTGTTTTTT.